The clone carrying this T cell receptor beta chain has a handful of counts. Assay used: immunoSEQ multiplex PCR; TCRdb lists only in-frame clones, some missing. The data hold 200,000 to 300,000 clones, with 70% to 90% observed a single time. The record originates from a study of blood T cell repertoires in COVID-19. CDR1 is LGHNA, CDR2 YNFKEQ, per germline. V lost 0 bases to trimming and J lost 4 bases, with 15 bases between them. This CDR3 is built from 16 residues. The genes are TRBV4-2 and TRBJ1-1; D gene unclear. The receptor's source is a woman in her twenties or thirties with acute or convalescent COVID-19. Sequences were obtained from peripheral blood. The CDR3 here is CASSQDLGGRSTEAFF. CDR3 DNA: TGTGCCAGCAGCCAAGATTTAGGAGGGCGAAGCACTGAAGCTTTCTTT.